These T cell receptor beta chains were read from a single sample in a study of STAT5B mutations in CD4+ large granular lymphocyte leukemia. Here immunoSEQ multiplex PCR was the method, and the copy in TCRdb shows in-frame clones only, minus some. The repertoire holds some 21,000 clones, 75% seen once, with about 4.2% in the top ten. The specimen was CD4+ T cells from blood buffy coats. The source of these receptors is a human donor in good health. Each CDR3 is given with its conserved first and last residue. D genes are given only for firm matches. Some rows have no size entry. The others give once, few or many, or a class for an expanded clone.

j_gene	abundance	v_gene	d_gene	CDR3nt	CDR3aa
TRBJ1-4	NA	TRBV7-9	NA	TGTGCCAGCAGCTTTCTCTCTTCAACTAATGAAAAACTGTTTTTT	CASSFLSSTNEKLFF
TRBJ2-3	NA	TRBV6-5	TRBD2	TGTGCCAGCAGAATAGGACTAGCGGGCGCCGATACGCAGTATTTT	CASRIGLAGADTQYF
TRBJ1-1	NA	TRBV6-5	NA	TGTGCCAGCAGTTACCGGGACACCGACACTGAAGCTTTCTTT	CASSYRDTDTEAFF
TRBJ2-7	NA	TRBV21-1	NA	TGTGCCAGCAGCAAAGTTCGGTTAGCGGGAGAGCGGACCTACGAGCAGTACTTC	CASSKVRLAGERTYEQYF
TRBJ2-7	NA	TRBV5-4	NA	TGTGCCAGCAGCGCCGGGGGAGGTTCATCCTACGAGCAGTACTTC	CASSAGGGSSYEQYF
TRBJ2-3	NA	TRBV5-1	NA	TGCGCCAGCAGCGAACCGGACAGCACAGATACGCAGTATTTT	CASSEPDSTDTQYF
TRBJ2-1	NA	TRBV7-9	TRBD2	TGTGCCAGCAGCTTAGCTGGGACTAGCAATGAGCAGTTCTTC	CASSLAGTSNEQFF
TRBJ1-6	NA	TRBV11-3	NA	TGTGCCAGCAGCTTAGATCTTCAGGGAAGGAGTTATTCACCCCTCCACTTT	CASSLDLQGRSYSPLHF
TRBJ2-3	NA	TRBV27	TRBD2	TGTGCCAGCAGTTTGACTAGCGGAGGGCTTCGTACGCAGTATTTT	CASSLTSGGLRTQYF
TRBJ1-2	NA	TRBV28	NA	TGTGCCAGCAGTTTTAAGACGGATGGCTACACCTTC	CASSFKTDGYTF
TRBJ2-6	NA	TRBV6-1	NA	TGTGCCAGCAGTGTGCAGGGCTCTGGGGCCAACGTCCTGACTTTC	CASSVQGSGANVLTF
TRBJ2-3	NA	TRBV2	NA	TGTGCCAGCAGTGAAAGGGGGGGCCGGATGGGAATGCAGTATTTT	CASSERGGRMGMQYF
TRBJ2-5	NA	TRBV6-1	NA	TGTGCCAGCAGTGATATCCAGCCCGGCCAAGAGACCCAGTACTTC	CASSDIQPGQETQYF
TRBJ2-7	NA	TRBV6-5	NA	TGTGCCAGCACTGGAGGGGCCCTCGACTCCTACGAGCAGTACTTC	CASTGGALDSYEQYF
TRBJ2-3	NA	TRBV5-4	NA	TGTGCCAGCAGCTTAGATTCCAGGGGTGATACGCAGTATTTT	CASSLDSRGDTQYF
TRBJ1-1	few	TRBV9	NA	TGTGCCAGCAGCGTTGCGGTACAGAACACTGAAGCTTTCTTT	CASSVAVQNTEAFF
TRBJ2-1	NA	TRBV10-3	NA	TGTGCCACACGAGGTAGCTACAATGAGCAGTTCTTC	CATRGSYNEQFF
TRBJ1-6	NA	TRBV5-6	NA	TGTGCCAGCAGCTTGAGGGGTGCAGGCTCACCCCTCCACTTT	CASSLRGAGSPLHF
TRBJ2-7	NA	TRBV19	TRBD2	TGTGCCAGTAGACAACTAGCGGGAGGACCACCCTACGAGCAGTACTTC	CASRQLAGGPPYEQYF
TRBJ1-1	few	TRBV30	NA	TGTGCCTGGAGAGGGGACACTGAAGCTTTCTTT	CAWRGDTEAFF
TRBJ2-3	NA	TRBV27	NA	TGTGCCAGCCACGCTCGCACAGATACGCAGTATTTT	CASHARTDTQYF
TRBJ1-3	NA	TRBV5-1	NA	TGCGCCAGCAGCTTGTTTGACGGCGGTTACTCTGGAAACACCATATATTTT	CASSLFDGGYSGNTIYF
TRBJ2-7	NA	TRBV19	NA	TGTGCCAGTAGTATGGGACCCGCGGGTTCCTACGAGCAGTACTTC	CASSMGPAGSYEQYF
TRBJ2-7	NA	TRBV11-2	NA	TGTGCCAGCAGGTTCCGGGGGCACTCCTACGAGCAGTACTTC	CASRFRGHSYEQYF
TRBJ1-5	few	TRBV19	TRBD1	TGTGCCAGTAGTATAGAGGTGGGACAGGGAGTTCAGCCCCAGCATTTT	CASSIEVGQGVQPQHF
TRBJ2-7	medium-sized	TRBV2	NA	TGTGCCAGCAGCCGGGACTCATACGAGCAGTACTTC	CASSRDSYEQYF
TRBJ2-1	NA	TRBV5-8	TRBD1	TGTGCCAGCAGCTTGGAGTTGGGGGGACAGGGCAATGAGCAGTTCTTC	CASSLELGGQGNEQFF
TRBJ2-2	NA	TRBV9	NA	TGTGCCAGCGGGAAGACAGACGGCACCGGGGAGCTGTTTTTT	CASGKTDGTGELFF
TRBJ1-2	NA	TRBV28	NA	TGTGCCAGCAGCGGTCGAATCTATGGCTACACCTTC	CASSGRIYGYTF
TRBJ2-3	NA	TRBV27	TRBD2	TGTGCCAGCAGTCCTCGTCTCGGACTAGCGGCCACAGATACGCAGTATTTT	CASSPRLGLAATDTQYF
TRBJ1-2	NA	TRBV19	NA	TGTGCCAGTAGTATAGTAGGAGGGGGCTACACCTTC	CASSIVGGGYTF
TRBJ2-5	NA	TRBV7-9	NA	TGTGCCAGCAGCTCAGTCATGGGCTTCCAAGAGACCCAGTACTTC	CASSSVMGFQETQYF
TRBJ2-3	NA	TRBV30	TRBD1	TGTGCCTGGGGACAGGGGCCAGATACGCAGTATTTT	CAWGQGPDTQYF
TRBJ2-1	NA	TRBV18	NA	TGTGCCAGCTCCCCAAACAGGCGGGGGACAAACGATGAGCAGTTCTTC	CASSPNRRGTNDEQFF
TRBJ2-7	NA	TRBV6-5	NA	TGTGCCAGCAGTTTGGGCGGTTCCTACGAGCAGTACTTC	CASSLGGSYEQYF
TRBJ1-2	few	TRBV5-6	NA	TGTGCCAGCCTCAGGGGTGGCTATGGCTACACCTTC	CASLRGGYGYTF
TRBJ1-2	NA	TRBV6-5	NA	TGTGCCAGCAGTTATCGACCGGAGGCTAACTATGGCTACACCTTC	CASSYRPEANYGYTF
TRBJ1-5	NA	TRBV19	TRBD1	TGTGCCAGTAGTCTAGCGACAGGGGGAAGCAATCAGCCCCAGCATTTT	CASSLATGGSNQPQHF
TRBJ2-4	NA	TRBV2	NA	TGTGCCAGCGGGAGAGATCAGGCCAAAAACATTCAGTACTTC	CASGRDQAKNIQYF
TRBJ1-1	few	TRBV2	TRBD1	TGTGCCAGCCGTGGGACAGGGAGTACTGAAGCTTTCTTT	CASRGTGSTEAFF
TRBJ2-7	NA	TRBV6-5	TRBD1	TGTGCCAGCAGTGGGTCGGGACAGCATTCCTACGAGCAGTACTTC	CASSGSGQHSYEQYF
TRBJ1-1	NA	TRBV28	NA	TGTGCCAGCAGTTTAACCAGGGGAAGCACTGAAGCTTTCTTT	CASSLTRGSTEAFF
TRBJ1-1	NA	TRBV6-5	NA	TGTGCCAGCAGTGGGGGAGGGAACACTGAAGCTTTCTTT	CASSGGGNTEAFF
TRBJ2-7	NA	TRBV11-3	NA	TGTGCCAGCAGCTCGGACTACACCTACGGGCAGTACTTC	CASSSDYTYGQYF
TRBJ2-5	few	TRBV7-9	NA	TGTGCCAGCAGCTTAGCTTTCAGCAGGGGTGAGACCCAGTACTTC	CASSLAFSRGETQYF
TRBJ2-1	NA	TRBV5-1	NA	TGCGCCAGCAGCGTAGGGGGCTCCTACAATGAGCAGTTCTTC	CASSVGGSYNEQFF
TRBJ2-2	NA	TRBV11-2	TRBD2	TGTGCCAGCAGCTTTCGGCTAGCGGAGTCCGGGGAGCTGTTTTTT	CASSFRLAESGELFF
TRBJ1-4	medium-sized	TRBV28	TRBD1	TGTGCCAGCAGTTTTAGGGACAGGGGAGCTGAAAAACTGTTTTTT	CASSFRDRGAEKLFF
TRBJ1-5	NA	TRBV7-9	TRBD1	TGTGCCACCACTGACAGGGTGGATCAGCCCCAGCATTTT	CATTDRVDQPQHF
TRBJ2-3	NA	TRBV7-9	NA	TGTGCCAGCAGCTTAAGTGGCAGCGGACGCACAGATACGCAGTATTTT	CASSLSGSGRTDTQYF
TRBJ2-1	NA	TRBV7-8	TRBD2	TGTGCCAGCAGCTTAAGTGGGCTAGCGGCCAATGAGCAGTTCTTC	CASSLSGLAANEQFF